Each of the 14 T cell receptor beta chains below was sequenced from the same sample in a study of blood T cells in healthy people across ages. PCR was performed a second time for about 6 to 12 cycles using a sample-barcoded 5' primer and a J-beta primer mix. TCRdb re-called the 5' RACE reads through MiXCR, storing one row per CDR3 protein. The data hold about 970,000 distinct CDR3 sequences, with around 54% observed a single time. The sequenced sample consisted of blood. The receptor set was obtained from an older woman in good health.

The chain couples TRBV27 to TRBJ2-7; tentative D call: TRBD1 (6 bases). V lost 4 bases and J lost 3, with 10 bases in between. Germline CDR1 and CDR2: MNHEY and SMNVEV (reference sequence). The CDR3 is 13 residues long. The CDR3 loop is CASSWGHFYEQYF. The CDR3 DNA reads as TGTGCCAGCAGTTGGGGACACTTCTACGAGCAGTACTTC.

This clonotype was seen only a few times. The chain couples TRBV11-2 to TRBJ2-3; D might be TRBD2 (6 bases). Germline V gene sequence: CDR1 SGHAT, CDR2 FQNNGV. CDR3 length: 15 residues. V lost 4 bases to trimming and J lost 4 bases, with 15 bases between them. The CDR3 loop is CASSSYGGGPDTQYF. DNA for the CDR3: TGTGCCAGCAGCTCCTACGGGGGAGGCCCAGATACGCAGTATTTT.

The CDR3 sequence is CASSYRGRTETQYF. DNA of the CDR3: TGTGCCAGCAGTTACAGGGGCCGGACAGAGACCCAGTACTTC. The V call is TRBV27, the J call TRBJ2-5; 7 nucleotides match TRBD1. J was trimmed by 4 bases and V by 4 bases; bases with no gene match: 6. Germline V gene data show CDR1 as MNHEY and CDR2 as SMNVEV (reference sequence). The CDR3 totals 14 residues.

Remarks on this clonotype: At one of its ends the junction is not consistent with the germline gene, which may arise from a read error. This chain joins TRBV7-2 and TRBJ2-3, with TRBD1 matching over 8 bases. Germline V gives CDR1 SGHTA, CDR2 FQGNSA. The CDR3 is 16 residues long. The CDR3 nucleotides are TGTGCCAGCAGCCTTCTACAGGGGGATGGTGGAGATACGCATTATTTT. It is translated as CASSLLQGDGGDTHYF.

This clonotype was detected many times. The chain couples TRBV20-1 to TRBJ2-1; TRBD1 might be the D (6 bases). Germline CDR1 is DFQATT and CDR2 is SNEGSKA (reference sequence). V was cut by 0 bases and J by 6 bases, with 15 bases left in between. The CDR3 sequence is 15 residues long. This CDR3 reads CSARDHAGQINEQFF. The CDR3 nucleotides read TGCAGTGCTAGAGATCATGCTGGACAGATCAATGAGCAGTTCTTC.

This chain uses TRBV7-2 with TRBJ2-3, with TRBD2 identical over 13 bases. J gave up 5 bases and V 5 bases, and 10 bases lay outside the gene matches. This CDR3 is 17 amino acids long. From germline, CDR1 is SGHTA and CDR2 FQGNSA. CDR3 sequence: CASSHPTSGRAEDTQYF. In nucleotides, the CDR3 is TGTGCCAGCAGCCACCCCACTAGCGGGAGGGCCGAAGATACGCAGTATTTT. The variable domain in full, completed from reference TRBV7-2 and TRBJ2-3, reads GAGVSQSPSNKVTEKGKDVELRCDPISGHTALYWYRQSLGQGLEFLIYFQGNSAPDKSGLPSDRFSAERTGGSVSTLTIQRTQQEDSAVYLCASSHPTSGRAEDTQYFGPGTRLTVL.

Only a few counts were recorded for this clonotype. V usage is TRBV7-2 and J usage is TRBJ2-7; no clear D gene. The germline V and J ends were trimmed by 5 bases and 7 bases, with 12 bases remaining between them. This CDR3 comprises 12 residues. The germline gives CDR1 SGHTA, CDR2 FQGNSA. The CDR3 DNA is TGTGCCAGCAGCCAGTCTGGCTGTGAGCAGTACTTC. Its translation: CASSQSGCEQYF. The full variable domain, its missing parts supplied by reference TRBV7-2 and TRBJ2-7, is GAGVSQSPSNKVTEKGKDVELRCDPISGHTALYWYRQSLGQGLEFLIYFQGNSAPDKSGLPSDRFSAERTGGSVSTLTIQRTQQEDSAVYLCASSQSGCEQYFGPGTRLTVT.

This clonotype occurred a few times. CDR3 DNA sequence: TGTGCCAGCAGTTCTTTGCGGGAGGCCCGAGGGTTGAACGAGCAGTACTTC. It translates to CASSSLREARGLNEQYF. The chain is built from TRBV12-3 or TRBV12-4 and TRBJ2-7, with 8 bases lining up with TRBD2. The CDR3 spans 17 residues. The V gene end was trimmed by 4 bases and the J gene end by 5 bases; junction bases not matched to a gene: 16.

This clonotype was seen just once. This chain connects TRBV12-3 or TRBV12-4 to TRBJ1-2; TRBD1 agrees at 7 bases. J gave up 4 bases and V 8 bases, and 4 bases lay outside the gene matches. The CDR3 contains 12 residues. CDR3 DNA sequence: TGTGCCAGCTTGGGACAGTCCTATGGCTACACCTTC. This sequence encodes CASLGQSYGYTF.

This clonotype was seen more than once but under ten times. The chain combines TRBV7-9 with TRBJ1-2; D is possibly TRBD1 (5 bases). The germline V gene encodes CDR1 SEHNR and CDR2 FQNEAQ (reference sequence). V was clipped by 10 bases and J by 4 bases, with 19 bases between them. CDR3 length equals 14 residues. Here the CDR3 DNA reads TGTGCCACGCAAGCTAGTGGGGGGACCTATGGCTACACCTTC. Translated: CATQASGGTYGYTF. The entire variable domain, with the rest obtained from reference TRBV7-9 and TRBJ1-2, is as follows: DTGVSQNPRHKITKRGQNVTFRCDPISEHNRLYWYRQTLGQGPEFLTYFQNEAQLEKSRLLSDRFSAERPKGSFSTLEIQRTEQGDSAMYLCATQASGGTYGYTFGSGTRLTVV.

This chain uses TRBV18 with TRBJ2-4, with 7 bases aligning to TRBD1. Trimming at V came to 2 bases and at J to 1 base, leaving 5 bases not matched to a gene. The CDR3 consists of 16 residues. Germline-derived CDR1 and CDR2 are KGHSH and LQKENI. As DNA, the CDR3 is TGTGCCAGCTCACCAGAGAGGGGACAGGCCAAAAACATTCAGTACTTC. This encodes CASSPERGQAKNIQYF.

The CDR3 DNA is TGCAGCGCAGACAGGGCCGCCTACAATGAGCAGTTCTTC. It is translated as CSADRAAYNEQFF. J is TRBJ2-1 and V is TRBV20-1, with 7 bases identical to TRBD1. The CDR3 spans 13 residues. The germline V gene encodes CDR1 DFQATT and CDR2 SNEGSKA (reference sequence).

This clonotype was detected ten times or more. V and J are TRBV25-1 and TRBJ1-2; 8 bases match TRBD1. Losses at the gene ends were 8 bases for V and 5 bases for J; bases not matched to a gene: 4. This CDR3 is 12 amino acids long. Germline V gene data show CDR1 as MGHDK and CDR2 as SYGVNS. The CDR3 loop is CASRTGRYGYTF. As DNA, the CDR3 is TGTGCCAGCCGGACAGGGAGGTATGGCTACACCTTC.

The rearrangement uses TRBV20-1 and TRBJ2-1; D is possibly TRBD1 (5 bases). This CDR3 is 14 amino acids long. Trimming left V 0 bases short and J 13 bases short, with 19 bases between. The germline CDR1 and CDR2 sequences are DFQATT and SNEGSKA (reference sequence). This CDR3 reads CSARDTGRQETQFF. The CDR3 nucleotides are TGCAGTGCTAGAGATACAGGTAGACAAGAGACCCAGTTCTTC.